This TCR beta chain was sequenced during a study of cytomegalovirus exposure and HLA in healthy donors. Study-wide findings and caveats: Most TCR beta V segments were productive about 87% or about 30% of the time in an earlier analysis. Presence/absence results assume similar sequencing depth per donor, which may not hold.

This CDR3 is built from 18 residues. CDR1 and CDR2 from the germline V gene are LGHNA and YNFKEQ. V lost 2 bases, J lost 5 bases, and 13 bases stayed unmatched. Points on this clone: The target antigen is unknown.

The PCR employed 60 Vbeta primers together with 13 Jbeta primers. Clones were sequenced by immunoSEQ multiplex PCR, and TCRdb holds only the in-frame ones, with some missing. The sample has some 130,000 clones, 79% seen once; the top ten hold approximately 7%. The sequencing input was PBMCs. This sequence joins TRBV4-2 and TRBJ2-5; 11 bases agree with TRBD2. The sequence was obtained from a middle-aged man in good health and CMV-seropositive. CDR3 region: CASSQQLAGASSGETQYF. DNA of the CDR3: TGTGCCAGCAGCCAACAACTAGCGGGAGCCTCATCAGGGGAGACCCAGTACTTC.